The sequence of this T cell receptor beta chain was determined in a study of T cells in Graves' hyperthyroidism and ophthalmopathy. The study's findings and limits: Among thyroid clonotypes expanded above 0.001, most also appeared in blood. The authors' 13 V-J model separated ophthalmopathy from stable hyperthyroidism.

Germline CDR1 reads SEHNR; CDR2 reads FQNEAQ (reference sequence). The CDR3 length equals 23 residues, ends included. Based on clinical symptoms, serum thyroxine and TRAb, thyroid ultrasound and orbital computed tomography, diagnoses were reached. A word on this clonotype: The antigen is undetermined. The DNA is omitted, as the CDR3 cannot be located on it reliably, and the CDR3 follows TCRdb's listing.

TCR beta CDR3 regions were amplified from RNA transcripts. The TCR CDR3 first-round RT-PCR relied on the HTBI primer set. TCRdb re-analysed the multiplex PCR reads in MiXCR, keeping a single row per CDR3 protein. The data contain 480,000 or so distinct CDR3 sequences, 40% to 50% of them seen just once; the ten biggest clones take up about 40%. The origin of this receptor is an adult woman with Graves' disease, either hyperthyroidism or ophthalmopathy (not recorded which). Sequencing input: peripheral blood or thyroid tissue (not recorded which). The rearrangement links TRBV7-9 to TRBJ2-5; whether TRBD1, the table's D call, matches the DNA was not checked. CDR3: CASSSGGAGYGYTFGSGRETQYF.